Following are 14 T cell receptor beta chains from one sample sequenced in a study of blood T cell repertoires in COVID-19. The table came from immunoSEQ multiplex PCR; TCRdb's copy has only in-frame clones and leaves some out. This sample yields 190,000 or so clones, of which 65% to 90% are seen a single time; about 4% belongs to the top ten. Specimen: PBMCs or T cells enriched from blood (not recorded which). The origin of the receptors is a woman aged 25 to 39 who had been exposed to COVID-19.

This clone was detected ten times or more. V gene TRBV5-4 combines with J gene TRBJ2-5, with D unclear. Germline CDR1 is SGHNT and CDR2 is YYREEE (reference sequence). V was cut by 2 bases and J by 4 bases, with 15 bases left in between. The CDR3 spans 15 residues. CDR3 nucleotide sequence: TGTGCCAGCAGCTTTAATAATCCAGGTGCAGAGACCCAGTACTTC. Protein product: CASSFNNPGAETQYF.

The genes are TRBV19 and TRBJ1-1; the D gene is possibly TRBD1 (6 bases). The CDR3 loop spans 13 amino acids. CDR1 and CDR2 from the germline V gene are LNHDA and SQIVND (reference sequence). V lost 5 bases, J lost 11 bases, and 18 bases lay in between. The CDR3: CASSPIGTSGAFF. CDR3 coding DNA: TGTGCCAGTAGTCCAATTGGGACATCTGGGGCTTTCTTT.

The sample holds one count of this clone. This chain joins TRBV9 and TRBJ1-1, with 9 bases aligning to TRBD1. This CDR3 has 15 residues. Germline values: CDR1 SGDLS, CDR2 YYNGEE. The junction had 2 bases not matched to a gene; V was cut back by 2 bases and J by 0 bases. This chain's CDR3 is CASSVGTGMNTEAFF. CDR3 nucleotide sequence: TGTGCCAGCAGCGTGGGGACAGGGATGAACACTGAAGCTTTCTTT.

CDR3 region: CASSFQMNTEAFF. The CDR3 DNA reads as TGTGCCAGCAGTTTTCAGATGAACACTGAAGCTTTCTTT. The chain links TRBV12-3 or TRBV12-4 to TRBJ1-1; no clear D. V was trimmed by 3 bases and J by 0 bases, leaving 5 bases between them. The CDR3 extends over 13 amino acids.

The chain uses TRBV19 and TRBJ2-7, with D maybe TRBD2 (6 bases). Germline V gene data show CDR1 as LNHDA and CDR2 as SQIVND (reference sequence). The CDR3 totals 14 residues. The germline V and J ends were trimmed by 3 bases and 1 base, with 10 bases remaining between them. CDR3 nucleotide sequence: TGTGCCAGTAGTATTTTGGGACTTTCCTACGAGCAGTACTTC. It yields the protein CASSILGLSYEQYF.

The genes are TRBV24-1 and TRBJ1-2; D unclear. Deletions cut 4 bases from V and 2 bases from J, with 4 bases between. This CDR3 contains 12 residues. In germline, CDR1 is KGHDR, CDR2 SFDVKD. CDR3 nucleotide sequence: TGTGCCACCAGTGAACAAAACTATGGCTACACCTTC. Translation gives CATSEQNYGYTF.

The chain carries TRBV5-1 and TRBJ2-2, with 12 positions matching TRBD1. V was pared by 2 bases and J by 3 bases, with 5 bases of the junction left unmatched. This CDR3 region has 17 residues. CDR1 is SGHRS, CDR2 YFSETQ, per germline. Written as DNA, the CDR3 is TGCGCCAGCAGCTTACTGGGACAGGGGGCGTACACCGGGGAGCTGTTTTTT. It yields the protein CASSLLGQGAYTGELFF.

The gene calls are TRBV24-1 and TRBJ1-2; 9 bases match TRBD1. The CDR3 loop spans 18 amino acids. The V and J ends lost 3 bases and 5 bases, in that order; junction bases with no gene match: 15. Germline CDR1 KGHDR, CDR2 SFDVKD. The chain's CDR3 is CATSDGPITGGAGYGYTF. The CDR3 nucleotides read TGTGCCACCAGTGATGGCCCGATTACAGGGGGCGCTGGGTATGGCTACACCTTC.

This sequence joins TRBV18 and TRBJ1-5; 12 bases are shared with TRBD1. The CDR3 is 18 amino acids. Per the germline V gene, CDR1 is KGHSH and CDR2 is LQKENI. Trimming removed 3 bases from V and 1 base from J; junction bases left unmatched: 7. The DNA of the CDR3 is TGTGCCAGCTCACCCACGAGGGACAGGGGGCAGAGCAATCAGCCCCAGCATTTT. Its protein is CASSPTRDRGQSNQPQHF.

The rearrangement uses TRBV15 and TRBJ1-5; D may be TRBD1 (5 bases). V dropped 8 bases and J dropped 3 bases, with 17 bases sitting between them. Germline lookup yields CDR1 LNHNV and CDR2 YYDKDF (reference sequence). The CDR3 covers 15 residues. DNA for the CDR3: TGTGCCACCCCAGGGAGGTGGTGGCTCAATCAGCCCCAGCATTTT. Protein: CATPGRWWLNQPQHF.

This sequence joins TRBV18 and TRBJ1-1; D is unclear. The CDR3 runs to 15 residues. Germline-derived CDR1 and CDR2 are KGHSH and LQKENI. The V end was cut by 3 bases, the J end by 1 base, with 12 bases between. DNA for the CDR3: TGTGCCAGCTCACCGGAGGCGCCCCAGAACACTGAAGCTTTCTTT. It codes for CASSPEAPQNTEAFF. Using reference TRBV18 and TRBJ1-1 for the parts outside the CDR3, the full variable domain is NAGVMQNPRHLVRRRGQEARLRCSPMKGHSHVYWYRQLPEEGLKFMVYLQKENIIDESGMPKERFSAEFPKEGPSILRIQQVVRGDSAAYFCASSPEAPQNTEAFFGQGTRLTVV.

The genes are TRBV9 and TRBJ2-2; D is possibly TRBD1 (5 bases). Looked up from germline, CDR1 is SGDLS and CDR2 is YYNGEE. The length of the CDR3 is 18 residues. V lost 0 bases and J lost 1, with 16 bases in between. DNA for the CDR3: TGTGCCAGCAGCGTAGTAAGGGGAAGGTCAGAGAACACCGGGGAGCTGTTTTTT. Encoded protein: CASSVVRGRSENTGELFF.

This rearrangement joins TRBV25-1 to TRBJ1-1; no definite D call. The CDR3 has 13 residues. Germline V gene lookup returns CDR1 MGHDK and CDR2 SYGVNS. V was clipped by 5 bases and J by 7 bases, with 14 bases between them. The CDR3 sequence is CASSFHVLGEAFF. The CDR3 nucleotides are TGTGCCAGCAGTTTCCATGTCCTCGGTGAAGCTTTCTTT.

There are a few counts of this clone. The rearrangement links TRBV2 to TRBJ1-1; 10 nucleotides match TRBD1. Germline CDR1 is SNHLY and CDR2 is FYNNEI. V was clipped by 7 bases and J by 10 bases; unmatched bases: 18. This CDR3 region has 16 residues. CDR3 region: CASIFRDRGWRLGAFF. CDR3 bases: TGTGCCAGCATCTTCCGGGACAGGGGATGGAGGCTCGGAGCTTTCTTT.